A single sample gave rise to the 9 T cell receptor beta chains below, sequenced in a study of cytomegalovirus exposure and HLA in healthy donors. Using immunoSEQ multiplex PCR, the repertoire was profiled, and TCRdb retains in-frame clones only, with some absent. The sample lists 150,000 to 200,000 clones; more than 75% were seen once. Input material: PBMCs. These receptors were taken from a man between 18 and 29 years old in good health and CMV-seronegative.

The rearrangement joins TRBV7-9 to TRBJ1-2; no clear D. CDR1 is SEHNR and CDR2 is FQNEAQ in the germline V gene (reference sequence). The CDR3 has 14 residues. V was trimmed by 7 bases and J by 3 bases, leaving 15 bases between them. In DNA, the CDR3 is TGTGCCAGCACCCTGTCGGTATTTGACTATGGCTACACCTTC. The encoded protein is CASTLSVFDYGYTF.

This chain connects TRBV27 to TRBJ2-1, with D hard to call. CDR3 length equals 16 residues. Trimming cost V 0 bases and J 0 bases, with 9 bases left between them. CDR1 is MNHEY, CDR2 SMNVEV, per germline (reference sequence). The DNA of the CDR3 is TGTGCCAGCAGTTTATCGTCCGGTTACTCCTACAATGAGCAGTTCTTC. It encodes CASSLSSGYSYNEQFF.

The chain has TRBV11-1 and TRBJ2-2, with D possibly matching TRBD1 (5 bases). Germline V gives CDR1 SGHAT, CDR2 FQDESV (reference sequence). The CDR3 covers 14 residues. Trimming shortened V by 6 bases and J by 4 bases, and 12 bases separated the two germline ends. The CDR3 loop is CASRGKDSTGELFF. CDR3 sequence (DNA): TGTGCCAGCAGGGGAAAAGACAGCACCGGGGAGCTGTTTTTT. Supplemented by reference TRBV11-1 and TRBJ2-2, the full variable domain reads EAEVAQSPRYKITEKSQAVAFWCDPISGHATLYWYRQILGQGPELLVQFQDESVVDDSQLPKDRFSAERLKGVDSTLKIQPAELGDSAMYLCASRGKDSTGELFFGEGSRLTVL.

In its sample, this clone was seen once. V and J are TRBV27 and TRBJ1-5; D perhaps matches TRBD1 (6 bases). From germline, CDR1 is MNHEY and CDR2 SMNVEV (reference sequence). Trimming removed 2 bases from V and 0 bases from J, with 20 bases in between. The CDR3 is 19 residues long. The CDR3 reads CASSLKGRGQDYSNQPQHF. The CDR3 nucleotides read TGTGCCAGCAGTTTAAAGGGCAGGGGCCAAGATTATAGCAATCAGCCCCAGCATTTT.

The CDR3 DNA reads as TGTGCCAGCAGTCCCGGGGGGGGAGGAGAGCAGTACGTC. Its translation is CASSPGGGGEQYV. The J gene is TRBJ2-7, the V gene TRBV28; the match to TRBD2 covers 8 bases. This CDR3 spans 13 amino acids. J lost 7 bases, V lost 5 bases, and 7 bases had no gene match. Germline loops: CDR1 MDHEN, CDR2 SYDVKM.

The gene calls are TRBV29-1 and TRBJ1-1; tentatively, D is TRBD1 (5 bases). Trimming cost V 6 bases and J 4 bases, with 18 bases left between them. The germline CDR1 and CDR2 sequences are SQVTM and ANQGSEA. This CDR3 spans 14 amino acids. The CDR3 DNA is TGCAGCGTCCATCCCCGACTGGGGGGCACTGAAGCTTTCTTT. Its translation: CSVHPRLGGTEAFF.

The rearrangement links TRBV6-6 to TRBJ2-2, with a weak D call TRBD1 (5 bases). The germline V gene encodes CDR1 MNHNY and CDR2 SVGAGI (reference sequence). V dropped 0 bases and J dropped 7 bases, with 9 bases sitting between them. CDR3 length: 14 amino acids. The CDR3 DNA sequence: TGTGCCAGCAGTTACTCGACAGCCGACGGGGAGCTGTTTTTT. Amino acids: CASSYSTADGELFF.

This CDR3 is CASSYLAGGRHIQYF. DNA for the CDR3: TGTGCCAGCTCTTATTTAGCGGGAGGGAGGCACATTCAGTACTTC. The chain employs TRBV5-6 and TRBJ2-4; 11 positions agree with TRBD2. Germline assignment: CDR1 SGHDT and CDR2 YYEEEE. The CDR3 spans 15 residues. V shed 7 bases, J shed 8 bases, and the junction held 11 bases outside the gene matches.

This chain links TRBV2 with TRBJ1-2, with 7 bases fitting TRBD1. Germline trimming cut 0 bases from V and 8 bases from J; bases unmatched to any gene: 9. The length of the CDR3 is 15 residues. Germline CDR1 SNHLY, CDR2 FYNNEI. The CDR3 is CASSEAEGGWGGYTF. The DNA for the CDR3 is TGTGCCAGCAGTGAAGCGGAAGGGGGCTGGGGAGGCTACACCTTC.